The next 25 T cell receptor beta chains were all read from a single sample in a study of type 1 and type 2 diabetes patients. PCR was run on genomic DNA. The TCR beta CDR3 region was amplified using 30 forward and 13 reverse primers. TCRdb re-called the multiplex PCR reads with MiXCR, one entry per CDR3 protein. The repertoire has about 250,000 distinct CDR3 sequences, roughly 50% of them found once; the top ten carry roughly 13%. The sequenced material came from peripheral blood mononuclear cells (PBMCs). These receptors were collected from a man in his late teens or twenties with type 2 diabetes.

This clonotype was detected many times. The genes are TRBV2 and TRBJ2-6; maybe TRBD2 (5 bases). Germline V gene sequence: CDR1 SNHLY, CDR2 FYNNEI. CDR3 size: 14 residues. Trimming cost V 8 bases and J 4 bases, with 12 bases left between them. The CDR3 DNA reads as TGTGCCAGCCTTATCCGGGAAGGGGCCAACGTCCTGACTTTC. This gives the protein CASLIREGANVLTF.

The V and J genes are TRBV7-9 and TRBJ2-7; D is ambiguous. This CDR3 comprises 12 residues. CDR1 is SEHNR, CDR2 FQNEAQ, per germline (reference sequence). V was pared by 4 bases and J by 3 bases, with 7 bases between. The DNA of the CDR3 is TGTGCCAGCAGCTCCAATCGCTACGAGCAGTACTTC. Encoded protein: CASSSNRYEQYF. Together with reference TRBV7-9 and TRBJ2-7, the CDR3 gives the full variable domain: DTGVSQNPRHKITKRGQNVTFRCDPISEHNRLYWYRQTLGQGPEFLTYFQNEAQLEKSRLLSDRFSAERPKGSFSTLEIQRTEQGDSAMYLCASSSNRYEQYFGPGTRLTVT.

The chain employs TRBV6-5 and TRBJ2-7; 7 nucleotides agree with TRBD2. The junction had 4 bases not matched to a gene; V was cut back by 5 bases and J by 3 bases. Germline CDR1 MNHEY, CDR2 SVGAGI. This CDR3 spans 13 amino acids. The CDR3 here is CASSRGGFYEQYF. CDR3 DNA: TGTGCCAGCAGTCGCGGGGGATTCTACGAGCAGTACTTC.

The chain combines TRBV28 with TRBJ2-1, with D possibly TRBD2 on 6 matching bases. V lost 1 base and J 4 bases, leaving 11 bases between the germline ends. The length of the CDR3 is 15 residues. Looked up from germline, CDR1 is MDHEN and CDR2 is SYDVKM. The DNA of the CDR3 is TGTGCCAGCAGTTTATCAGTGGGACTTTACAATGAGCAGTTCTTC. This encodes CASSLSVGLYNEQFF.

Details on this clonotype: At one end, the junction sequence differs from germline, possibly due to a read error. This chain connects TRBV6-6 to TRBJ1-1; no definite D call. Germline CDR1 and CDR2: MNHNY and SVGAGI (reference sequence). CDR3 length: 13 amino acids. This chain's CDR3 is CASCYVSFGEAFF. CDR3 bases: TGTGCCAGCTGTTACGTCAGTTTCGGTGAAGCTTTCTTT.

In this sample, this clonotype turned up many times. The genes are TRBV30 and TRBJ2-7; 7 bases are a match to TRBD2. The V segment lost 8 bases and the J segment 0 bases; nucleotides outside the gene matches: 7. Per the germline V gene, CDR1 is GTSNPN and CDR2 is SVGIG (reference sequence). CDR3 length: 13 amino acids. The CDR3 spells CAGQGDYSYEQYF. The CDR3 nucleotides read TGTGCCGGCCAAGGGGACTACTCCTACGAGCAGTACTTC.

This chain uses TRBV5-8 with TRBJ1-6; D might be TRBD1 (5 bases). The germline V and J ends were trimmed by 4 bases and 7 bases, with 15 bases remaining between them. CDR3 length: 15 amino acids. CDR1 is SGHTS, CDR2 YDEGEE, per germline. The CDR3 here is CASSVTGLGNSPLHF. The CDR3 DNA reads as TGTGCCAGCAGCGTCACAGGATTGGGGAATTCACCCCTCCACTTT. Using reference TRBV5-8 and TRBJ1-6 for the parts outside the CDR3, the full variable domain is EAGVTQSPTHLIKTRGQQATLRCSPISGHTSVYWYQQALGLGLQFLLWYDEGEERNRGNFPPRFSGRQFPNYSSELNVNALELEDSALYLCASSVTGLGNSPLHFGNGTRLTVT.

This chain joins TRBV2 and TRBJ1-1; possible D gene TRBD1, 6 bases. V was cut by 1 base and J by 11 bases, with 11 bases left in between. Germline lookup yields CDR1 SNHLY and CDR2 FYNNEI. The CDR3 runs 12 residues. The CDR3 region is CASSEDRARAFF. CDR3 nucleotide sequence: TGTGCCAGCAGTGAAGACAGGGCTCGGGCTTTCTTT. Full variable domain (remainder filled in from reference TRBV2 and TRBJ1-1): EPEVTQTPSHQVTQMGQEVILRCVPISNHLYFYWYRQILGQKVEFLVSFYNNEISEKSEIFDDQFSVERPDGSNFTLKIRSTKLEDSAMYFCASSEDRARAFFGQGTRLTVV.

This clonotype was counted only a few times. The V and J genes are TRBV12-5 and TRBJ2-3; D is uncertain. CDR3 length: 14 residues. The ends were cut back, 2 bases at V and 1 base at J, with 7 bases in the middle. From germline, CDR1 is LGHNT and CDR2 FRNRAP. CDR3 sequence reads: CASGLSMGTDTQYF. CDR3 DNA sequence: TGTGCTAGTGGTTTGTCCATGGGCACAGATACGCAGTATTTT.

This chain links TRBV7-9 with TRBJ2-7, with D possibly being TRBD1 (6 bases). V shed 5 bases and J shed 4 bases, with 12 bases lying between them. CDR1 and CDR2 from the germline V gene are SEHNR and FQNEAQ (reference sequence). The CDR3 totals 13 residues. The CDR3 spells CASSPQGEYEQYF. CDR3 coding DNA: TGTGCCAGCAGCCCACAGGGAGAGTACGAGCAGTACTTC.

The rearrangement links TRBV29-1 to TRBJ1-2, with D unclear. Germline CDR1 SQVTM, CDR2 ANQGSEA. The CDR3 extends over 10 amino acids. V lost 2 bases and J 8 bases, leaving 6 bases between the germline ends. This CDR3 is CSVESRGYTF. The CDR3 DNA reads TGCAGCGTTGAAAGTCGGGGCTACACCTTC.

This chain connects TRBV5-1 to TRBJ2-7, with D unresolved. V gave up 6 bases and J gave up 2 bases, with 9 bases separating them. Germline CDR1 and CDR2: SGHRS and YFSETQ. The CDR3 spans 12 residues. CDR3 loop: CASTDGTYEQYF. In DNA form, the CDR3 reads TGCGCCAGCACAGACGGAACCTACGAGCAGTACTTC.

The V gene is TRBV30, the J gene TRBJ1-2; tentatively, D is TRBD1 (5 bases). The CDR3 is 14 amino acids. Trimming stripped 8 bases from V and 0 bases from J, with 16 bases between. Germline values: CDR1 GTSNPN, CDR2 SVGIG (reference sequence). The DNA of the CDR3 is TGTGCCAGTAGTTCAGGGACGTCTAACTATGGCTACACCTTC. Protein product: CASSSGTSNYGYTF.

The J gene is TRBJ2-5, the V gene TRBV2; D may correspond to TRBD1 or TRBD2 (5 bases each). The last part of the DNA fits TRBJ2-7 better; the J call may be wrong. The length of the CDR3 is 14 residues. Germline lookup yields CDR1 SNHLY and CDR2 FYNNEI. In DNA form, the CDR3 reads TGTGCCAGCAGTGACCAAGGGGCGGGCTACGAGCAGTACTTC. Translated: CASSDQGAGYEQYF.

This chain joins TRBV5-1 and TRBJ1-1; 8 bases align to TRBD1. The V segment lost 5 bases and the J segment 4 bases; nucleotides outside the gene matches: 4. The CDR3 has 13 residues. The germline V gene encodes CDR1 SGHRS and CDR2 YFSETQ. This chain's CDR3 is CASRGDRSTEAFF. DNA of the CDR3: TGCGCCAGCAGAGGGGACAGGAGCACTGAAGCTTTCTTT. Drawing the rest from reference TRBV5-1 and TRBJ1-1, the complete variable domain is KAGVTQTPRYLIKTRGQQVTLSCSPISGHRSVSWYQQTPGQGLQFLFEYFSETQRNKGNFPGRFSGRQFSNSRSEMNVSTLELGDSALYLCASRGDRSTEAFFGQGTRLTVV.

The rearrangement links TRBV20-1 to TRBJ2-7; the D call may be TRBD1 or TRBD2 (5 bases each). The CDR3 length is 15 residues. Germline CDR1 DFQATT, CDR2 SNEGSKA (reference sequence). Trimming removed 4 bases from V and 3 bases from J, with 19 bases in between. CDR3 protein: CSAKPQTGTIYEQYF. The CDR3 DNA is TGCAGTGCTAAACCCCAGACTGGGACCATCTACGAGCAGTACTTC.

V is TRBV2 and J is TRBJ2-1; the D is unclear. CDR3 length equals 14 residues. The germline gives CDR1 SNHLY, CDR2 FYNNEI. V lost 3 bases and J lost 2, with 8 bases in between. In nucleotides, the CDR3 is TGTGCCAGCAGTGACGTACCCCCCTACAATGAGCAGTTCTTC. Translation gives CASSDVPPYNEQFF.

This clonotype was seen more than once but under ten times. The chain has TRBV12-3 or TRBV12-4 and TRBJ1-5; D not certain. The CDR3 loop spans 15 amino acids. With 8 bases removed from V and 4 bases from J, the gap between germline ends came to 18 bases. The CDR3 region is CASSLVGPLNQPQHF. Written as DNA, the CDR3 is TGTGCCAGCTCCCTGGTTGGGCCACTGAATCAGCCCCAGCATTTT.

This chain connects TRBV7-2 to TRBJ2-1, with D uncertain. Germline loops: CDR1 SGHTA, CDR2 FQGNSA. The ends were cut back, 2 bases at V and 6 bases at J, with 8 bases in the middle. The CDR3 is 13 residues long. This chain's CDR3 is CASSLSSLNEQFF. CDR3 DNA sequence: TGTGCCAGCAGCTTAAGTAGTCTCAATGAGCAGTTCTTC.

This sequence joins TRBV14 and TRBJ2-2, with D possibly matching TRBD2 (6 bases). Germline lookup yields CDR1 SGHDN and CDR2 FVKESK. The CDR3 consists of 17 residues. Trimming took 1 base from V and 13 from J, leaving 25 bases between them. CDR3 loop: CASSQGGGTSLGRGLFF. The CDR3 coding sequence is TGTGCCAGCAGCCAAGGTGGCGGGACTTCCCTGGGAAGGGGGCTGTTTTTT.

In nucleotides, the CDR3 is TGTGCCAGCAGTCCCGGGACAGGGTCCGAGCAGTACTTC. Protein product: CASSPGTGSEQYF. The chain is built from TRBV2 and TRBJ2-7; TRBD1 aligns across 9 bases. Trimming removed 5 bases from V and 6 bases from J; junction bases left unmatched: 5. Looked up from germline, CDR1 is SNHLY and CDR2 is FYNNEI. The CDR3 totals 13 residues. The complete variable domain, with remaining parts taken from reference TRBV2 and TRBJ2-7, reads EPEVTQTPSHQVTQMGQEVILRCVPISNHLYFYWYRQILGQKVEFLVSFYNNEISEKSEIFDDQFSVERPDGSNFTLKIRSTKLEDSAMYFCASSPGTGSEQYFGPGTRLTVT.

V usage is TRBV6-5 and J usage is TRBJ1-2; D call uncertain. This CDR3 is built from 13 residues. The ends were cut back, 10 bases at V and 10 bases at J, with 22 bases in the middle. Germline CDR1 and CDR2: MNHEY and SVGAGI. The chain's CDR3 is CATDRLTLRDYTF. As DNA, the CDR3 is TGTGCCACCGACCGCCTAACACTAAGAGACTACACCTTC.

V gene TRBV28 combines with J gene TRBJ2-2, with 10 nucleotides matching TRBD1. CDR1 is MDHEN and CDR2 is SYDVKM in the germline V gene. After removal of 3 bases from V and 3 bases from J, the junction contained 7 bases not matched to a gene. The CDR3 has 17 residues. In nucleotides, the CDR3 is TGTGCCAGCAGTTTGACAGGGGGCGCTTGGGACACCGGGGAGCTGTTTTTT. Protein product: CASSLTGGAWDTGELFF.

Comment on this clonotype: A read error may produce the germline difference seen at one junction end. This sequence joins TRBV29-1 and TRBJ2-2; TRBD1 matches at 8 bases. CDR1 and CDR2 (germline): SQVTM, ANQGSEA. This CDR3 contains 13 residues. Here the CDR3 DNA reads TGCAGCGGTAGACAGGGGCACACCGGGGAGCTGTCTTTT. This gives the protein CSGRQGHTGELSF.

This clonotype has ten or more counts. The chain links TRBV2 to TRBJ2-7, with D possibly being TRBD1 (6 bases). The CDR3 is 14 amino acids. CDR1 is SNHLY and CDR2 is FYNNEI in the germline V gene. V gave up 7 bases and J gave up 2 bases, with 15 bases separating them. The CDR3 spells CASKDKGGPYEQYF. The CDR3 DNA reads TGTGCCAGCAAGGACAAAGGGGGACCCTACGAGCAGTACTTC.